The source of this T cell receptor beta chain is a study of cytomegalovirus exposure and HLA in healthy donors. General study points: Presence/absence analyses supposed approximately even sequencing depth among donors.

About this clone: As yet, its antigen is unknown.

Both 60 Vbeta primers and 13 Jbeta primers went into the PCR. The data were produced by immunoSEQ multiplex PCR, yet TCRdb's version contains in-frame clones alone and is incomplete. This sample has 130,000 to 150,000 clones, with around three fifths found just once. The clonotype comes from a woman in her twenties or thirties in good health and CMV-seropositive. Sequenced input: PBMCs.

CDR3 amino acids: CATRDRPNYGYTF. CDR3 sequence (DNA): TGTGCCACCAGGGACAGACCTAACTATGGCTACACCTTC. The genes are TRBV15 and TRBJ1-2; D perhaps matches TRBD1 (6 bases). Trimming stripped 6 bases from V and 0 bases from J, with 8 bases between. CDR1 and CDR2 (germline): LNHNV, YYDKDF (reference sequence). The CDR3 length is 13 residues.